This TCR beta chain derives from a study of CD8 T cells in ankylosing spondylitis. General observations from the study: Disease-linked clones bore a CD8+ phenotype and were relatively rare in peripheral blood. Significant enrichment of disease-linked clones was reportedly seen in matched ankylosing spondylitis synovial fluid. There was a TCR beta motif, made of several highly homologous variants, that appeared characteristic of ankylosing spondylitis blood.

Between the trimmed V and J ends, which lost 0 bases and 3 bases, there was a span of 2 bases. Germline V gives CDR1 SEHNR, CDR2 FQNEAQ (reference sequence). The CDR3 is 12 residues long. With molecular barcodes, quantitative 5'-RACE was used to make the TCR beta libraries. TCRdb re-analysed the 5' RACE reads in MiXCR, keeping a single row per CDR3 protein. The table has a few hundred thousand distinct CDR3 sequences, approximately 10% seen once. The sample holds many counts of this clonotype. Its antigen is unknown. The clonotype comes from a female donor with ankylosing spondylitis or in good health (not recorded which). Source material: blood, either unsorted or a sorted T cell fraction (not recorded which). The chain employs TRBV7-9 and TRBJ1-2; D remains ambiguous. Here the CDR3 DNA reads TGTGCCAGCAGCTTAGCGGACTATGGCTACACCTTC. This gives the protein CASSLADYGYTF.